This TCR beta chain was sequenced for a study of TIL therapy for anti-PD-1-resistant metastatic lung cancer. Looking at the study overall: Patients had a median age of almost 55 years (range 38-75). General study findings and limits: Compared with baseline intratumoral T cells, expanded TIL cultures were more clonal and less diverse (6% vs 31%).

Time point indicated: pre-treatment sample, taken before nivolumab and TIL therapy. Tumor tissue came from excised metastases, mostly pleural nodules or supraclavicular lymph nodes. Enrollment ran from October 2017 to early 2020. Sequencing used immunoSEQ v3. Libraries were sequenced to 2 million to 2.5 million read pairs (survey) or about 5-6 million (deep). Profiled with immunoSEQ multiplex PCR; TCRdb holds only in-frame clones, not every one. The repertoire holds approximately 92,000 clones, with under 70% as singletons. Remarks on this clone: The antigen remains undetermined.

Trimming took 7 bases from V and 10 from J, leaving 16 bases between them. The CDR3 consists of 12 residues. The source material was tumor tissue, sampled at baseline. The rearrangement uses TRBV12-3 or TRBV12-4 and TRBJ1-1, with D hard to call. The receptor was derived from a person between 25 and 79 years old with non-small cell lung cancer. CDR3 sequence (DNA): TGTGCCAGCACCCTGGGAACAATAGGAGCTTTCTTT. This gives the protein CASTLGTIGAFF.